Following are 10 T cell receptor beta chains from one sample sequenced in a study of blood T cell repertoires in COVID-19. Sequenced by immunoSEQ multiplex PCR; TCRdb stores in-frame clones only, minus some. The data show around 180,000 clones, 60% to 80% seen once. The specimen was peripheral blood. These TCRs come from a man between 60 and 75 years old with active or convalescent COVID-19.

The chain has TRBV7-9 and TRBJ1-1; 7 positions match TRBD1. This CDR3 spans 15 amino acids. CDR1 and CDR2 (germline): SEHNR, FQNEAQ (reference sequence). V dropped 5 bases and J dropped 10; count of bases not matched to a gene: 16. The CDR3 region has the DNA TGTGCCAGCAGCCACGCCCGGGACAGACTCCAAGGAGCTTTCTTT. Protein product: CASSHARDRLQGAFF.

This chain joins TRBV10-3 and TRBJ1-1, with D possibly TRBD1 on 5 matching bases. Germline V gene lookup returns CDR1 ENHRY and CDR2 SYGVKD. This CDR3 has 14 amino acids. The V end lost 1 base, the J end lost 4 bases, and 10 bases lay between the germline ends. CDR3 sequence: CAISELMGGTEAFF. As DNA, the CDR3 is TGTGCCATCAGTGAGTTGATGGGGGGCACTGAAGCTTTCTTT.

The V call is TRBV5-1, the J call TRBJ1-2, with 8 bases fitting TRBD1. Germline CDR1 SGHRS, CDR2 YFSETQ. The CDR3 length is 17 residues. Trimming took 3 bases from V and 6 from J; bases not matched to a gene: 16. The CDR3 region has the DNA TGCGCCAGCAGCTCGCAGGTCAGGGGGCGCTGGGCAAATGGCTACACCTTC. This sequence encodes CASSSQVRGRWANGYTF.

Concerning this clone itself: This same CDR3 is encoded by further DNA sequences in the sample. This chain links TRBV5-6 with TRBJ2-5, with a weak D call TRBD2 (6 bases). The V gene's germline CDR1 is SGHDT and CDR2 YYEEEE. V gave up 2 bases and J gave up 4 bases, with 9 bases separating them. CDR3 length: 13 amino acids. CDR3 bases: TGTGCCAGCAGCTTTAGTAGCGGAGAGACCCAGTACTTC. Its protein product is CASSFSSGETQYF.

The V gene is TRBV10-3, the J gene TRBJ1-3; D is possibly TRBD1 (5 bases). Germline CDR1 reads ENHRY; CDR2 reads SYGVKD. The V end lost 3 bases, the J end lost 0 bases, and 9 bases lay between the germline ends. CDR3 length: 15 amino acids. The DNA of the CDR3 is TGTGCCATCAGTGATGGGGCAAACTCTGGAAACACCATATATTTT. As protein: CAISDGANSGNTIYF.

CDR3 DNA: TGCGCCAGCAGCCCCAACATGGGGGCGGCTACCAAAAACATTCAGTACTTC. This sequence encodes CASSPNMGAATKNIQYF. V usage is TRBV4-3 and J usage is TRBJ2-4, with D possibly being TRBD1 (6 bases). The germline CDR1 and CDR2 sequences are LGHNA and YSLEER. The CDR3 consists of 17 residues. V was pared by 4 bases and J by 2 bases, with 18 bases between.

V usage is TRBV6-5 and J usage is TRBJ2-1, with 10 bases aligning to TRBD2. The J segment lost 0 bases and the V segment lost 7 bases, leaving 3 bases of the junction unmatched. Looked up from germline, CDR1 is MNHEY and CDR2 is SVGAGI. The CDR3 spans 15 residues. As DNA, the CDR3 is TGTGCCAGCACAGCGGGAGGGCCCTCCTACAATGAGCAGTTCTTC. Residues: CASTAGGPSYNEQFF.

The genes are TRBV5-1 and TRBJ2-7, with TRBD2 as a possible D gene (5 bases). Germline assignment: CDR1 SGHRS and CDR2 YFSETQ. Trimming left V 2 bases short and J 2 bases short, with 14 bases between. The CDR3 runs 15 residues. CDR3 in amino acids: CASSFSTSGTYEQYF. The CDR3 region has the DNA TGCGCCAGCAGCTTTTCTACTAGTGGAACCTACGAGCAGTACTTC.

This chain links TRBV11-2 with TRBJ2-5, with D possibly TRBD2 on 5 matching bases. Between the trimmed V and J ends, which lost 3 bases and 4 bases, there was a span of 6 bases. The CDR3 has 12 amino acids. Germline V gives CDR1 SGHAT, CDR2 FQNNGV. CDR3 region: CASSFGGETQYF. For the CDR3, the DNA is TGTGCCAGCAGCTTTGGAGGAGAGACCCAGTACTTC.

V gene TRBV7-3 combines with J gene TRBJ2-5; D perhaps matches TRBD2 (5 bases). Germline V gives CDR1 SGHTA, CDR2 FQGTGA. The germline V and J ends were trimmed by 5 bases and 4 bases, with 14 bases remaining between them. There are 14 residues in the CDR3. CDR3 residues: CASSPRGSRETQYF. Here the CDR3 DNA reads TGTGCCAGCAGCCCCCGGGGTAGCAGAGAGACCCAGTACTTC.